Described below is a single TCR beta chain sequence and its context. The target antigen is unknown. The junction shows a germline mismatch at one end, possibly a read error. This specimen belongs to a study of Graves' ophthalmopathy and Graves' hyperthyroidism. The CDR3 runs 14 residues. The germline V gene has CDR1 LNHDA and CDR2 SQIVND (reference sequence). PBMCs were obtained from roughly 9.9 ml of fresh peripheral blood. The sequenced template was RNA, covering the TCR beta CDR3 region. The authors performed first-round RT-PCR with HTBI primers and then a second-round multiplex PCR. TCRdb analysed the multiplex PCR reads with MiXCR anew, one entry per CDR3 protein. The table shows hundreds of thousands of distinct CDR3 sequences, with roughly two fifths occurring only once. Study-level points and caveats: Stable hyperthyroidism and ophthalmopathy were told apart by a 13-signature model, which achieved 85% to 90% sensitivity and 81.08% specificity.

This TCR derives from an adult man with Graves' ophthalmopathy. Sequenced: peripheral blood. The V and J genes are TRBV19 and TRBJ1-2, with 7 bases matching TRBD1. CDR3 sequence reads: CTSSPGQTNYGYTF. As DNA, the CDR3 is TGTACCAGCAGCCCGGGACAGACGAACTATGGCTACACCTTC.